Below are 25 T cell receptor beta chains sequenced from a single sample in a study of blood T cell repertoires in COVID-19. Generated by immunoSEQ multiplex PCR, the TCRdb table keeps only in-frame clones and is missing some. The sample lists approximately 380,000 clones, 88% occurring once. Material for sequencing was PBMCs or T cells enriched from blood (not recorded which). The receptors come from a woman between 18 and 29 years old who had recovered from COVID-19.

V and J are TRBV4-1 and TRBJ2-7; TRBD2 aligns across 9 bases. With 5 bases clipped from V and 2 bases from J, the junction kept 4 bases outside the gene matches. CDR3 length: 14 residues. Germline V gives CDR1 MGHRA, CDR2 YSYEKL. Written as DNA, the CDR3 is TGCGCCAGCAGCGTTAGCGGGGGACCCTACGAGCAGTACTTC. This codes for CASSVSGGPYEQYF.

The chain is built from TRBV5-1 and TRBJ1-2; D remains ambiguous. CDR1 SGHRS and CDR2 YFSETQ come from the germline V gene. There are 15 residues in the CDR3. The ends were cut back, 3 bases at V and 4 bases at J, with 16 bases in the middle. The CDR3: CASSWADGGGYGYTF. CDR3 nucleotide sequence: TGCGCCAGCAGCTGGGCGGACGGAGGCGGCTATGGCTACACCTTC. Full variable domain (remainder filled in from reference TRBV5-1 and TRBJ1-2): KAGVTQTPRYLIKTRGQQVTLSCSPISGHRSVSWYQQTPGQGLQFLFEYFSETQRNKGNFPGRFSGRQFSNSRSEMNVSTLELGDSALYLCASSWADGGGYGYTFGSGTRLTVV.

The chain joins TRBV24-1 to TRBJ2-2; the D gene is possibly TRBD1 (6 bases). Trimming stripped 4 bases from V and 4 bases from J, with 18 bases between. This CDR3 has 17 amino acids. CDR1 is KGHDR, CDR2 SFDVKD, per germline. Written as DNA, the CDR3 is TGTGCCACCAGTGACTCGATCGGGGACATAGCCACCGGGGAGCTGTTTTTT. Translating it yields CATSDSIGDIATGELFF.

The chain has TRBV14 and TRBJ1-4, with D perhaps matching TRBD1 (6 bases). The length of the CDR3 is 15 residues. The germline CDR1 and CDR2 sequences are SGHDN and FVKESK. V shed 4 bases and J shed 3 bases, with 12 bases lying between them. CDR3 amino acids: CASSLQGTANEKLFF. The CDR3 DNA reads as TGTGCCAGCAGCCTCCAGGGGACCGCTAATGAAAAACTGTTTTTT.

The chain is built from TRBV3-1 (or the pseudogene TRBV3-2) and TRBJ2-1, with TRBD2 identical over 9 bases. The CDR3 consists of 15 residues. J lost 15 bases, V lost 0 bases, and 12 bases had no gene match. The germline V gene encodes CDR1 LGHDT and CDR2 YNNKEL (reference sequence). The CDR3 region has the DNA TGTGCCAGCAGCCAAGATGTGGTAGCGGGGGACGTTCGGTTCTTC. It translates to CASSQDVVAGDVRFF.

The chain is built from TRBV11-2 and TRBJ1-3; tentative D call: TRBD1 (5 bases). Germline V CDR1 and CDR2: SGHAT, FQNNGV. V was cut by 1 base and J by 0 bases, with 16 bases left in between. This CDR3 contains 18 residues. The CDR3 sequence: CASSLVGGDNRSGNTIYF. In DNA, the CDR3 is TGTGCCAGCAGCTTAGTGGGGGGAGACAATCGCTCTGGAAACACCATATATTTT.

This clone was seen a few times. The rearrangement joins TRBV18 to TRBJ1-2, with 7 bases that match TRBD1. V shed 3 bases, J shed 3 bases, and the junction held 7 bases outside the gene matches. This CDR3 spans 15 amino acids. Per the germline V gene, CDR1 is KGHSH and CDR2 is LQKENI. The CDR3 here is CASSPSGTADYGYTF. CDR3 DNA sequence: TGTGCCAGCTCACCCTCCGGGACAGCCGACTATGGCTACACCTTC.

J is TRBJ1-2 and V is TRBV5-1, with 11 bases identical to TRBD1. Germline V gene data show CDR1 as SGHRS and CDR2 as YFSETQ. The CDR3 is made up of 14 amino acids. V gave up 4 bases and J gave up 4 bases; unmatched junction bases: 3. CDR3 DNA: TGCGCCAGCAGCACCGGACAGGGGGCCTATGGCTACACCTTC. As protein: CASSTGQGAYGYTF.

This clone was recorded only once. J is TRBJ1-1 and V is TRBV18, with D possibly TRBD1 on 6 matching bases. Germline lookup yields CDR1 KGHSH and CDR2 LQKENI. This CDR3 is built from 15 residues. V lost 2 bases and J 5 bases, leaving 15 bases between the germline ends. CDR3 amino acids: CASSPDIKTGTEAFF. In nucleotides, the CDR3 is TGTGCCAGCTCACCAGACATCAAGACAGGAACTGAAGCTTTCTTT. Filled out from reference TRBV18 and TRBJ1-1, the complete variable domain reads NAGVMQNPRHLVRRRGQEARLRCSPMKGHSHVYWYRQLPEEGLKFMVYLQKENIIDESGMPKERFSAEFPKEGPSILRIQQVVRGDSAAYFCASSPDIKTGTEAFFGQGTRLTVV.

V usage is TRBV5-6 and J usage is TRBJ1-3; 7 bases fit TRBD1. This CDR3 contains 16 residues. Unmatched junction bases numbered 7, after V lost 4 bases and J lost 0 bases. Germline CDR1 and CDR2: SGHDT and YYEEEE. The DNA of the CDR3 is TGTGCCAGCAGCCAGGGGGTCCCGTCCTCTGGAAACACCATATATTTT. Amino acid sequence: CASSQGVPSSGNTIYF.

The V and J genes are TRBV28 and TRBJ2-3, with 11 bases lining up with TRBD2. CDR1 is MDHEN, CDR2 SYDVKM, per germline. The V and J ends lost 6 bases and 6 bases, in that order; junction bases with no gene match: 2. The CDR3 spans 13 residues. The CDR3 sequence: CASRRTSGDTQYF. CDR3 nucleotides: TGTGCCAGCAGACGGACTAGCGGGGATACGCAGTATTTT.

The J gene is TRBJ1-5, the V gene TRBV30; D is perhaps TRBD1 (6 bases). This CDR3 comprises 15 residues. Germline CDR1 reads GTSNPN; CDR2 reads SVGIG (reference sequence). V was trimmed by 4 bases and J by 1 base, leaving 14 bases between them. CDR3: CAWKLQGLSNQPQHF. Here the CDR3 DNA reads TGTGCCTGGAAGCTCCAGGGGCTCAGCAATCAGCCCCAGCATTTT.

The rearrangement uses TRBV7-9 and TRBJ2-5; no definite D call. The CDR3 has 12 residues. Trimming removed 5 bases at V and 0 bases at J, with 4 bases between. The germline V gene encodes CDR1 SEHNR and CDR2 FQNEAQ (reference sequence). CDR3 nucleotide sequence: TGTGCCAGCAGCCCGGACCAAGAGACCCAGTACTTC. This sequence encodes CASSPDQETQYF.

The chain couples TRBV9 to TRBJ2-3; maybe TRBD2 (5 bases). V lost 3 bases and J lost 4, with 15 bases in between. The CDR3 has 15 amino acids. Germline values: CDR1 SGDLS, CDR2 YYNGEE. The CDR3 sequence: CASSGRTGYSDTQYF. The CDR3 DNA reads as TGTGCCAGCAGCGGGCGGACGGGGTATTCAGATACGCAGTATTTT.

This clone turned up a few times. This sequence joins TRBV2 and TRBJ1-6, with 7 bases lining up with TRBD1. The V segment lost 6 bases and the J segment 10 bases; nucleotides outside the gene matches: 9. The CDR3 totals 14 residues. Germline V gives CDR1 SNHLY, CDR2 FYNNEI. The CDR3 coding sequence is TGTGCCAGCAGGGGCGACAGGGCTAGCTCACCCCTCCACTTT. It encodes CASRGDRASSPLHF.

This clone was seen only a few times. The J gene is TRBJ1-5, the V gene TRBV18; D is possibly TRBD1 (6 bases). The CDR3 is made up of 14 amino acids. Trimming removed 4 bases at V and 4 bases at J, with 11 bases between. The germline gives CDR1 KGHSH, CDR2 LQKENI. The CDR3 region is CASSQSQGNQPQHF. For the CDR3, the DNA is TGTGCCAGCTCACAGTCCCAGGGGAATCAGCCCCAGCATTTT.

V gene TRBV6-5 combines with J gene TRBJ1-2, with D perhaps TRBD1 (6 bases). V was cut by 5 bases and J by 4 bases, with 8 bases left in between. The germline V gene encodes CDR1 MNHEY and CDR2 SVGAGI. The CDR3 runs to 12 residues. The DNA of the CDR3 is TGTGCCAGCAGTCAGGGGCCCTATGGCTACACCTTC. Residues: CASSQGPYGYTF.

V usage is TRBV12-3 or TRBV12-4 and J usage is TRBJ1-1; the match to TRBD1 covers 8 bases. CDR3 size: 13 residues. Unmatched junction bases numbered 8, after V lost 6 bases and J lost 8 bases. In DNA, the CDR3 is TGTGCCAGCAGGTACAGGGGGGCCCTCGAAGCTTTCTTT. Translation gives CASRYRGALEAFF.

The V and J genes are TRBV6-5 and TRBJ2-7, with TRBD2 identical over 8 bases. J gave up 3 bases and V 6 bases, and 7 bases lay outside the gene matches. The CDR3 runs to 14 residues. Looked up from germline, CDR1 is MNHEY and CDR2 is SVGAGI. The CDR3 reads CASRFSGAIYEQYF. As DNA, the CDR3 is TGTGCCAGCAGGTTTAGCGGGGCGATCTACGAGCAGTACTTC.

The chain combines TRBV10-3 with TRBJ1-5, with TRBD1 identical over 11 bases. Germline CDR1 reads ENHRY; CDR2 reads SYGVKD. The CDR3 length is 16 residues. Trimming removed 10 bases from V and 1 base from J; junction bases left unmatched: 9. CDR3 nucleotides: TGTGCCACCGGGACAGGGGGGATATTGAGCAATCAGCCCCAGCATTTT. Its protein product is CATGTGGILSNQPQHF.

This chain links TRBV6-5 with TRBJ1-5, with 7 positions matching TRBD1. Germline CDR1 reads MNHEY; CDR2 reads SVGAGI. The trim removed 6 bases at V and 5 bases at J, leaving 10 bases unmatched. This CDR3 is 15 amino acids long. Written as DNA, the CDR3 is TGTGCCAGCAGCAAGACCGGGACAGCAGATCAGCCCCAGCATTTT. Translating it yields CASSKTGTADQPQHF.

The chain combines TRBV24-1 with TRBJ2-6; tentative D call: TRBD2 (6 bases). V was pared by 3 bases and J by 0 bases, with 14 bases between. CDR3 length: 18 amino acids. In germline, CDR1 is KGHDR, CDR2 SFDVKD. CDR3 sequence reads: CATSDGRGPSSGANVLTF. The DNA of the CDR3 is TGTGCCACCAGTGATGGGCGGGGCCCGAGCTCTGGGGCCAACGTCCTGACTTTC.

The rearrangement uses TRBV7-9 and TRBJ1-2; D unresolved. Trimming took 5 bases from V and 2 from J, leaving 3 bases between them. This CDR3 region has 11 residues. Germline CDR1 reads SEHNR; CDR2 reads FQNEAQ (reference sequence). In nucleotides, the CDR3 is TGTGCCAGCAGCGCGAACTATGGCTACACCTTC. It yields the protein CASSANYGYTF.

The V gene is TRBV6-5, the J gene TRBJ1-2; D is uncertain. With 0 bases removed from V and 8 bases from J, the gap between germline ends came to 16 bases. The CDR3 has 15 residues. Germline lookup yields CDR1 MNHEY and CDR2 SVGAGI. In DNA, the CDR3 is TGTGCCAGCAGTTACTCTTCCAGGCCCATCCAGGGCTACACCTTC. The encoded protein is CASSYSSRPIQGYTF.

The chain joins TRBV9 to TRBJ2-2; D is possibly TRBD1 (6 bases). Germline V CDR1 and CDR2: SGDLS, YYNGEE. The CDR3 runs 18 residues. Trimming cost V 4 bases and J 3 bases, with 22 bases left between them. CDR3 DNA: TGTGCCAGCAGCCCACCCGGGACATTCCTTGTCGACACCGGGGAGCTGTTTTTT. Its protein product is CASSPPGTFLVDTGELFF.